A selection of T cell receptor beta chains follows, all from one sample in a study of T-cell reconstitution after alpha-beta-depleted transplantation in children. TCRdb re-called the PCR reads with MiXCR, one entry per CDR3 protein. The sample carries approximately 500,000 distinct CDR3 sequences, more than 20% recorded once. The material was PBMCs, obtained before TCRalphabeta/CD19-depleted stem cell transplant. All receptors come from a boy under two years old with Wiskott-Aldrich syndrome, due to receive a stem cell transplant. Each CDR3 is given with its conserved first and last residue. Fields, in order: clone size, D gene, CDR3 length, V gene, J gene, CDR3 DNA, CDR3 protein. A D gene is named only where the DNA matches it firmly. Some rows mark clone size as missing; the rest say once, few, many or name a class of expanded clone.

>few|TRBD2|14|TRBV5-1|TRBJ2-7
TGTGCCAGCAGCTGGGGACTAGCGGGAGACGAGCAGTACTTC
CASSWGLAGDEQYF
>few|TRBD1|15|TRBV5-1|TRBJ1-5
TGCGCCAGCAGCTTGGGGGACAGTGTAAATCAGCCCCAGCATTTT
CASSLGDSVNQPQHF
>NA|NA|16|TRBV5-1|TRBJ2-5
TGCGCCAGCAGCTTAGACGGACAGAGAGCTCAAGAGACCCAGTACTTC
CASSLDGQRAQETQYF
>NA|NA|14|TRBV5-6|TRBJ1-1
TGTGCCAGCAGCTACTTGACAGTGGGAACTGAAGCTTTCTTT
CASSYLTVGTEAFF
>NA|TRBD2|18|TRBV11-1|TRBJ2-1
TGTGCCAGCAGGCCCGGGACTAGCGGGAGAAGACTAGGCAATGAGCAGTTCTTC
CASRPGTSGRRLGNEQFF
>NA|NA|14|TRBV20-1|TRBJ2-7
TGCAGTGCTAGAGATATTTCGGGGAGTGACGAGCAGTACTTC
CSARDISGSDEQYF
>NA|NA|15|TRBV7-6|TRBJ1-2
TGTGCCAGCAGCTTGGGAGGGTTAGCTAACTATGGCTACACCTTC
CASSLGGLANYGYTF
>NA|NA|14|TRBV6-1|TRBJ2-5
TGTGCCAGCAAAATCGGGTTGGTAGGGGAGACCCAGTACTTC
CASKIGLVGETQYF
>once|NA|13|TRBV7-3|TRBJ2-7
TGTGCCAGCAGCTTATCTCTTCCCAGAGAGCAGTACTTC
CASSLSLPREQYF
>NA|NA|15|TRBV10-3|TRBJ2-1
TGTGCCATCAGTGAAGCTAGCGAAGGCTACAATGAGCAGTTCTTC
CAISEASEGYNEQFF
>few|NA|14|TRBV5-1|TRBJ1-1
TGCGCCAGCAGCTTACAGGGTGGGAGCGCTGAAGCTTTCTTT
CASSLQGGSAEAFF
>NA|TRBD1|14|TRBV12-3/TRBV12-4|TRBJ2-3
TGTGCCAGCAGGTCGACAGGGGTCGGAGATACGCAGTATTTT
CASRSTGVGDTQYF
>NA|NA|14|TRBV12-3/TRBV12-4|TRBJ2-2
TGTGCCAGCAGGGTGTCAGGGCCGGCCGGGGAGCTGTTTTTT
CASRVSGPAGELFF
>few|TRBD1|15|TRBV25-1|TRBJ2-1
TGTGCCAGCAGTGCAAACAGGGGGGTAGTGAATGAGCAGTTCTTC
CASSANRGVVNEQFF
>NA|NA|14|TRBV7-3|TRBJ1-1
TGTGCCAGCAGCTTAGCAGGGGAAAGGACTGAAGCTTTCTTT
CASSLAGERTEAFF
>NA|NA|15|TRBV5-1|TRBJ2-3
TGCGCCAGCAGCTTAACTAGCAAAAGCACAGATACGCAGTATTTT
CASSLTSKSTDTQYF
>NA|TRBD1|15|TRBV5-1|TRBJ2-1
TGCGCCAGCAGTCCCGGGACAGGTTTTTACAATGAGCAGTTCTTC
CASSPGTGFYNEQFF
>NA|NA|15|TRBV13|TRBJ2-1
TGTGCCAGCAGCTTAGGGGGTTTTACTTCTGATGAGCAGTTCTTC
CASSLGGFTSDEQFF
>NA|TRBD1|13|TRBV20-1|TRBJ1-6
TGCAGTGCCCCCGACAGGGTAAATTCACCCCTCCACTTT
CSAPDRVNSPLHF
>NA|NA|13|TRBV20-1|TRBJ2-1
TGCAGTGCTAGTTACTCCCAGGGGTGGGAGCAGTTCTTC
CSASYSQGWEQFF
>NA|TRBD2|16|TRBV19|TRBJ2-2
TGTGCCAGTAATCCCTCCGGGACTAGCGGTACCATCGGGCTGTTTTTT
CASNPSGTSGTIGLFF
>few|NA|12|TRBV10-3|TRBJ2-5
TGTGCCATCAGCAGGGATACGGAGACCCAGTACTTC
CAISRDTETQYF
>few|TRBD2|13|TRBV29-1|TRBJ2-7
TGCAGCGTTGAAGGCCTAGCGGGAGTCGAGCAGTACTTC
CSVEGLAGVEQYF
>NA|TRBD2|15|TRBV7-6|TRBJ2-1
TGTGCCAGCAGCTTAGGTAGCGGGAGGCTTGGTGAGCAGTTCTTC
CASSLGSGRLGEQFF
>few|NA|13|TRBV5-1|TRBJ1-1
TGCGCCAGCAGCCCACAAATGGACACTGAAGCTTTCTTT
CASSPQMDTEAFF
>NA|TRBD2|16|TRBV6-1|TRBJ2-1
TGTGCCAGCAGCCGGACTAGCGTGAACCTTTACAATGAGCAGTTCTTC
CASSRTSVNLYNEQFF
>NA|NA|12|TRBV11-3|TRBJ2-1
TGTGCCAGCAGCCGCGCCGACAATGAGCAGTTCTTC
CASSRADNEQFF
>NA|TRBD2|15|TRBV7-2|TRBJ2-1
TGTGCCAGCAGCGTAGCGGGAAGTACCTACAATGAGCAGTTCTTC
CASSVAGSTYNEQFF
>NA|NA|14|TRBV2|TRBJ1-4
TGTGCCAGCAGTGACAGGGGCTATAATGAAAAACTGTTTTTT
CASSDRGYNEKLFF
>NA|NA|12|TRBV29-1|TRBJ2-3
TGCAGCGTTGAAAGGCAGGGGGATACGCAGTATTTT
CSVERQGDTQYF
>many|NA|15|TRBV15|TRBJ1-5
TGTGCCACCAGCAGACGGCAGGGGAGCAATCAGCCCCAGCATTTT
CATSRRQGSNQPQHF
>NA|NA|15|TRBV11-2|TRBJ1-1
TGTGCCAGCAGCTTAGTGTCGGGGGCGAACACTGAAGCTTTCTTT
CASSLVSGANTEAFF
>NA|NA|18|TRBV15|TRBJ2-2
TGTGCCACCAGCAGAGATCCCTTTAGCGGCCAGAACACCGGGGAGCTGTTTTTT
CATSRDPFSGQNTGELFF
>NA|NA|15|TRBV7-2|TRBJ1-1
TGTGCCAGCAGCTCCCAACTTCACTTGAACACTGAAGCTTTCTTT
CASSSQLHLNTEAFF
>NA|TRBD1|14|TRBV7-9|TRBJ2-2
TGTGCCAGCAGCACAGGGGGGTGGACCGGGGGGCTGTTTTTT
CASSTGGWTGGLFF
>NA|NA|15|TRBV5-1|TRBJ2-1
TGCGCCAGCAGCTTGCTGGGCGCTAGGGCCAATGAGCAGTTCTTC
CASSLLGARANEQFF
>few|NA|13|TRBV5-1|TRBJ2-7
TGCGCCAGCAGCAGGGACCCTATCTACGAGCAGTACTTC
CASSRDPIYEQYF
>NA|NA|13|TRBV20-1|TRBJ2-1
TGCAGTGCTAGCAAGAGCTCCTACAATGAGCAGTTCTTC
CSASKSSYNEQFF
>many|NA|15|TRBV3-1|TRBJ2-1
TGTGCCAGCAGCCCTCCGCGGGGCTCCTACAATGAGCAGTTCTTC
CASSPPRGSYNEQFF
>NA|TRBD1|15|TRBV5-1|TRBJ2-3
TGCGCCAGCAGCTACACAGGGGGCCGCACAGATACGCAGTATTTT
CASSYTGGRTDTQYF
>few|NA|17|TRBV5-6|TRBJ2-1
TGTGCCAGCAGCTTGGATCTTCAGGGGATGAAGGACAATGAGCAGTTCTTC
CASSLDLQGMKDNEQFF
>few|TRBD2|16|TRBV7-3|TRBJ2-5
TGTGCCAGCAGCCATGGACTAGCGGGAGGGGAAGAGACCCAGTACTTC
CASSHGLAGGEETQYF
>NA|TRBD2|15|TRBV7-6|TRBJ2-1
TGTGCCAGCAGCCCCATGGGCGGGAGCTACAATGAGCAGTTCTTC
CASSPMGGSYNEQFF
>few|NA|16|TRBV14|TRBJ2-1
TGTGCCAGCAGCCAAGGTTCGGGAGTGAGCTACAATGAGCAGTTCTTC
CASSQGSGVSYNEQFF
>few|TRBD1|15|TRBV28|TRBJ1-5
TGTGCCAGCAGTGGACGAGGGGGCCCCAATCAGCCCCAGCATTTT
CASSGRGGPNQPQHF
>NA|NA|16|TRBV11-2|TRBJ2-2
TGTGCCAGCAGCTTAGTAGAGGGACTTAACACCGGGGAGCTGTTTTTT
CASSLVEGLNTGELFF
>NA|NA|13|TRBV20-1|TRBJ2-1
TGCACCAGCAGGGGACTAACCTACAATGAGCAGTTCTTC
CTSRGLTYNEQFF
>NA|NA|17|TRBV5-6|TRBJ2-7
TGTGCCAGCAGCTTGTATCAAGCCGGGACTCGCTACTACGAGCAGTACTTC
CASSLYQAGTRYYEQYF
>few|NA|10|TRBV12-3/TRBV12-4|TRBJ2-1
TGTGCCAGCGGCCGGGACGCTACGTTCTTC
CASGRDATFF
>NA|NA|16|TRBV5-1|TRBJ2-6
TGCGCCAGCAGCTTGGCGGCGGGTGCCGGGGCCAACGTCCTGACTTTC
CASSLAAGAGANVLTF
>few|TRBD1|16|TRBV7-2|TRBJ2-2
TGTGCCAGCAGCTTCGGGCGGCAGGGGGCTAGCGGGGAGCTGTTTTTT
CASSFGRQGASGELFF
>NA|NA|15|TRBV10-3|TRBJ2-1
TGTGCCATCAGTGATCTAGAAGGGGCGGGCAATGAGCAGTTCTTC
CAISDLEGAGNEQFF
>NA|NA|15|TRBV27|TRBJ2-3
TGTGCCAGCAGTTTACACATTGCTATGCCAGATACGCAGTATTTT
CASSLHIAMPDTQYF
>few|NA|12|TRBV5-1|TRBJ2-1
TGCGCCAGCAGCCGACTAGTTAATGAGCAGTTCTTC
CASSRLVNEQFF